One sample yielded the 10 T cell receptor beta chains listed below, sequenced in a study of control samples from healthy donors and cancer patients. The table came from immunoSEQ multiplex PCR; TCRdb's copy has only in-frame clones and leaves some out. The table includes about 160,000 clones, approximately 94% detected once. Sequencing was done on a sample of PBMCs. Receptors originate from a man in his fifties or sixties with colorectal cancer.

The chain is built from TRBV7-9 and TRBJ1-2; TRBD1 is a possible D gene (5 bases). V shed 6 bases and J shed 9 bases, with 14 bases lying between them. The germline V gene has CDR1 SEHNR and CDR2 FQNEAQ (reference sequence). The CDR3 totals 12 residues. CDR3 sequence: CASRDSGLSYTF. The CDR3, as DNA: TGTGCCAGCAGAGACAGCGGTTTGAGCTACACCTTC.

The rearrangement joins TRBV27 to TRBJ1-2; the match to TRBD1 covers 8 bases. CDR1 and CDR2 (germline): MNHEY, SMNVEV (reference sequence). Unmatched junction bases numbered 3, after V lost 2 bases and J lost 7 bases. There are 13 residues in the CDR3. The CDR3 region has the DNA TGTGCCAGCAGTTTACGCGACAGGGGTGGCTACACCTTC. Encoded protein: CASSLRDRGGYTF.

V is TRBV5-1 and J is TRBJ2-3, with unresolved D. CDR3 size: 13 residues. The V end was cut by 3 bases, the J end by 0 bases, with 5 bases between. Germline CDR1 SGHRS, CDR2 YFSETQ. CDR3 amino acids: CASSWGSTDTQYF. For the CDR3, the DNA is TGCGCCAGCAGCTGGGGAAGCACAGATACGCAGTATTTT.

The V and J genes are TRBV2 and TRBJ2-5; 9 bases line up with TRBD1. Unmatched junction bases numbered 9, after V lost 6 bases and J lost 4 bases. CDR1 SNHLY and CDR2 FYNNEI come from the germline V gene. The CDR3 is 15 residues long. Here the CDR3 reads CASSVGTGKGETQYF. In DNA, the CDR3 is TGTGCCAGCAGCGTCGGGACAGGGAAAGGAGAGACCCAGTACTTC.

Here the CDR3 reads CAWDPGRTSTDTQYF. The CDR3, as DNA: TGTGCCTGGGACCCGGGACGTACTAGCACAGATACGCAGTATTTT. This chain links TRBV30 with TRBJ2-3; D possibly matches TRBD1 or TRBD2 (5 bases each). This CDR3 has 15 residues. Between the trimmed V and J ends, which lost 5 bases and 0 bases, there was a span of 15 bases. Germline V CDR1 and CDR2: GTSNPN, SVGIG (reference sequence). The variable domain in full, completed from reference TRBV30 and TRBJ2-3, reads SQTIHQWPATLVQPVGSPLSLECTVEGTSNPNLYWYRQAAGRGLQLLFYSVGIGQISSEVPQNLSASRPQDRQFILSSKKLLLSDSGFYLCAWDPGRTSTDTQYFGPGTRLTVL.

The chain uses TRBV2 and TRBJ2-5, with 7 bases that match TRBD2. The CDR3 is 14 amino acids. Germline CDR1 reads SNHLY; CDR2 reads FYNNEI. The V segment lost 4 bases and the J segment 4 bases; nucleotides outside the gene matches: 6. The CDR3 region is CASSAERGRETQYF. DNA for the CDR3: TGTGCCAGCAGTGCAGAGCGGGGCCGAGAGACCCAGTACTTC.

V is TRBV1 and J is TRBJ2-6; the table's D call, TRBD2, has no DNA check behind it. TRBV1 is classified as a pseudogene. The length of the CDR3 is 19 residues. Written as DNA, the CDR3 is TGCACCAGCAGCCAAGATCGTGCGGGTAAGAGCTCTGGGGCCAACGTCCTGACTTTC. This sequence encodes CTSSQDRAGKSSGANVLTF.

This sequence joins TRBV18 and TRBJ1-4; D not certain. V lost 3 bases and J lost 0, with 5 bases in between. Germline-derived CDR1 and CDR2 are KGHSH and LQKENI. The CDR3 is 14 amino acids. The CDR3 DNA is TGTGCCAGCTCACCGTCATCAACTAATGAAAAACTGTTTTTT. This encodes CASSPSSTNEKLFF.

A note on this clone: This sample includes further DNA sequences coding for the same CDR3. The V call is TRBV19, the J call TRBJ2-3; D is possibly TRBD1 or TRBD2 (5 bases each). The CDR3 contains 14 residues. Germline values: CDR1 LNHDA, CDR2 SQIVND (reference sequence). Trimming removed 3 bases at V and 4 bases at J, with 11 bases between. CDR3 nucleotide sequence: TGTGCCAGTAGTATCCGGGTGGGGGCAGATACGCAGTATTTT. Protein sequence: CASSIRVGADTQYF.

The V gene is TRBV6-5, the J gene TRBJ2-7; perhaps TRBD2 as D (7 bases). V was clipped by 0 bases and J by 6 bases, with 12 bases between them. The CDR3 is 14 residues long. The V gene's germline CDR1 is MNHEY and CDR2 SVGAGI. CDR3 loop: CASSYSGGGGEQYF. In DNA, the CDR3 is TGTGCCAGCAGTTACTCAGGGGGGGGAGGCGAGCAGTACTTC.